This TCR beta chain stems from a study of T-cell memory formation after mild COVID-19. Via MiXCR, TCRdb re-called the 5' RACE reads, giving one row per CDR3 protein. This sample has about 400,000 distinct CDR3 sequences, with about 15% found just once. In this sample, this clonotype turned up a few times. This CDR3 has 12 amino acids. V shed 6 bases and J shed 3 bases, with 8 bases lying between them. Germline-derived CDR1 and CDR2 are SNHLY and FYNNEI. The receptor was isolated from a man aged 18 to 35 who had mild COVID-19 (a few samples of this study predate the infection). Cell type and time point are not known. The sequenced material came from PBMCs or a T cell subset sorted from them (not recorded which). The chain has TRBV2 and TRBJ1-2; maybe TRBD1 (5 bases). The CDR3 nucleotides read TGTGCCAGCAGGACAGACGACTATGGCTACACCTTC. Encoded protein: CASRTDDYGYTF. The variable domain in full, with the rest retrieved from reference TRBV2 and TRBJ1-2, is EPEVTQTPSHQVTQMGQEVILRCVPISNHLYFYWYRQILGQKVEFLVSFYNNEISEKSEIFDDQFSVERPDGSNFTLKIRSTKLEDSAMYFCASRTDDYGYTFGSGTRLTVV.